These 27 T cell receptor beta chains were all obtained from the same sample, sequenced in a study of Ad26.COV2.S vaccination and SARS-CoV-2 variants. Treatment specified: some 19 received Ad26.COV2.S at low or high dose, single or two shots; roughly five received placebo; per-sample allocation not given. Sampling happened 63 days after the first vaccine or placebo injection. Measured with immunoSEQ multiplex PCR; TCRdb has only the in-frame clones, and not every one. The table lists around 450,000 clones, approximately 92% of them singletons. Here the sequenced sample was peripheral blood, taken in a trial of Ad26.COV2.S vaccine versus placebo. The receptors originated from a person between 18 and 59 years old who received the Ad26.COV2.S COVID-19 vaccine or a placebo.

V and J are TRBV2 and TRBJ1-2, with D tentatively TRBD1 (5 bases). V was cut by 9 bases and J by 4 bases, with 18 bases left in between. The CDR3 covers 14 residues. Germline CDR1 reads SNHLY; CDR2 reads FYNNEI. The CDR3 spells CASMHLQVGYGYTF. The CDR3 DNA reads TGTGCCAGTATGCATTTACAGGTTGGCTATGGCTACACCTTC.

The J gene is TRBJ2-3, the V gene TRBV5-1; 9 nucleotides align to TRBD2. Trimming took 4 bases from V and 4 from J; bases not matched to a gene: 7. The germline gives CDR1 SGHRS, CDR2 YFSETQ. CDR3 length: 15 amino acids. CDR3 nucleotide sequence: TGCGCCAGCAGCCCGGGACTAGCAGGGGCAGATACGCAGTATTTT. The encoded protein is CASSPGLAGADTQYF.

This clone has a single count. The chain uses TRBV4-1 and TRBJ2-1; perhaps TRBD2 as D (7 bases). The CDR3 contains 13 residues. Germline V lookup: CDR1 MGHRA, CDR2 YSYEKL. V was pared by 6 bases and J by 7 bases, with 13 bases between. As DNA, the CDR3 is TGCGCCAGCAGGGGAGGGGGACGTAATGAGCAGTTCTTC. Amino acids: CASRGGGRNEQFF.

The genes are TRBV18 and TRBJ1-2; 7 positions agree with TRBD1. J gave up 7 bases and V 5 bases, and 10 bases lay outside the gene matches. Germline CDR1 KGHSH, CDR2 LQKENI. CDR3 length equals 14 residues. In nucleotides, the CDR3 is TGTGCCAGCTCAGGTTACAGGGGAGATTCTGGCTACACCTTC. Amino acid sequence: CASSGYRGDSGYTF.

This chain connects TRBV7-9 to TRBJ1-4; TRBD1 aligns across 8 bases. The CDR3 runs 13 residues. CDR1 is SEHNR, CDR2 FQNEAQ, per germline (reference sequence). Losses at the gene ends were 3 bases for V and 7 bases for J; bases not matched to a gene: 1. In DNA form, the CDR3 reads TGTGCCAGCAGCTTCACAGGGGGTGAAAAACTGTTTTTT. It yields the protein CASSFTGGEKLFF. The variable domain in full, completed from reference TRBV7-9 and TRBJ1-4, reads DTGVSQNPRHKITKRGQNVTFRCDPISEHNRLYWYRQTLGQGPEFLTYFQNEAQLEKSRLLSDRFSAERPKGSFSTLEIQRTEQGDSAMYLCASSFTGGEKLFFGSGTQLSVL.

The chain joins TRBV11-3 to TRBJ2-1, with D unresolved. There are 17 residues in the CDR3. V lost 4 bases to trimming and J lost 7 bases, with 23 bases between them. Germline V gene lookup returns CDR1 SGHNT and CDR2 YENEEA. The DNA of the CDR3 is TGTGCCAGCAGCTCCCACTCTGGTGACTCGACACGGAATGAGCAGTTCTTC. This encodes CASSSHSGDSTRNEQFF.

The V call is TRBV7-3, the J call TRBJ2-1; 7 bases are a match to TRBD1. Germline CDR1 and CDR2: SGHTA and FQGTGA. The CDR3 totals 15 residues. J lost 9 bases, V lost 5 bases, and 13 bases had no gene match. The CDR3 DNA follows: TGTGCCAGCAGCCCCCCCGGGACAGAGGTTTCTGAGCAGTTCTTC. It encodes CASSPPGTEVSEQFF.

This chain links TRBV9 with TRBJ2-3; 11 positions match TRBD2. Trimming cost V 0 bases and J 0 bases; bases outside gene matches: 6. The CDR3 has 18 residues. The germline gives CDR1 SGDLS, CDR2 YYNGEE. The CDR3 DNA reads as TGTGCCAGCAGCGTAGCTCAGGGGACTAGCGGTAGCACAGATACGCAGTATTTT. Amino acids: CASSVAQGTSGSTDTQYF.

The gene calls are TRBV2 and TRBJ2-3; 9 bases line up with TRBD1. This CDR3 comprises 14 residues. V shed 6 bases and J 4 bases; nucleotides not matched to a gene: 5. CDR1 SNHLY and CDR2 FYNNEI come from the germline V gene. The CDR3, as DNA: TGTGCCAGCAGAACGACAGGGGGTTCAGATACGCAGTATTTT. It yields the protein CASRTTGGSDTQYF.

The V and J genes are TRBV19 and TRBJ1-1, with D unresolved. The ends were cut back, 8 bases at V and 5 bases at J, with 15 bases in the middle. Germline CDR1 and CDR2: LNHDA and SQIVND (reference sequence). There are 13 residues in the CDR3. The DNA of the CDR3 is TGTGCCAGTTGGAACTTCGAGAAGACTGAAGCTTTCTTT. This codes for CASWNFEKTEAFF.

The V and J genes are TRBV6-5 and TRBJ1-5, with 7 nucleotides matching TRBD1. The CDR3 covers 16 residues. The V gene's germline CDR1 is MNHEY and CDR2 SVGAGI. With V trimmed by 0 bases and J by 6 bases, 8 bases remained unmatched. The CDR3, as DNA: TGTGCCAGCAGTTACTCGTGGCAGGGGGGCAGTCAGCCCCAGCATTTT. This gives the protein CASSYSWQGGSQPQHF.

Only one count was recorded for this clone. This chain connects TRBV4-2 to TRBJ1-5; D gene ambiguous. The germline gives CDR1 LGHNA, CDR2 YNFKEQ. V was pared by 0 bases and J by 9 bases, with 12 bases between. The CDR3 totals 14 residues. The DNA of the CDR3 is TGTGCCAGCAGCCAAGATGAGGGCTCAGGGCCCCAGCATTTT. This encodes CASSQDEGSGPQHF.

The chain joins TRBV11-2 to TRBJ2-2; D is unresolved. The CDR3 is made up of 12 amino acids. V was clipped by 11 bases and J by 4 bases, with 11 bases between them. CDR1 SGHAT and CDR2 FQNNGV come from the germline V gene. In DNA form, the CDR3 reads TGTGCCCACCTCCCTGTCACCGGGGAGCTGTTTTTT. Residues: CAHLPVTGELFF.

The chain links TRBV9 to TRBJ1-5, with D perhaps TRBD1 (6 bases). CDR3 length: 15 amino acids. V lost 0 bases and J lost 5, with 12 bases in between. Per the germline V gene, CDR1 is SGDLS and CDR2 is YYNGEE. CDR3 protein: CASSVDPGVDQPQHF. The DNA for the CDR3 is TGTGCCAGCAGCGTAGACCCAGGGGTCGATCAGCCCCAGCATTTT.

This rearrangement joins TRBV9 to TRBJ2-1; D gene unclear. The CDR3 has 16 amino acids. Germline V CDR1 and CDR2: SGDLS, YYNGEE. Trimming removed 4 bases from V and 4 bases from J, with 18 bases in between. CDR3 in DNA: TGTGCCAGCAGCCCCACCCTCCGTAAAGGATACAATGAGCAGTTCTTC. Encoded protein: CASSPTLRKGYNEQFF.

This clone was counted once. This chain links TRBV13 with TRBJ1-1; no clear D gene. Germline CDR1 PRHDT, CDR2 FYEKMQ (reference sequence). This CDR3 spans 12 amino acids. V was trimmed by 8 bases and J by 0 bases, leaving 7 bases between them. The CDR3 reads CASSAMNTEAFF. DNA of the CDR3: TGTGCCAGCTCCGCCATGAACACTGAAGCTTTCTTT.

Notes on this clone: This same CDR3 is encoded by further DNA sequences in the sample. The gene calls are TRBV6-5 and TRBJ1-2, with D possibly TRBD1 on 5 matching bases. Germline V CDR1 and CDR2: MNHEY, SVGAGI. This CDR3 region has 13 residues. V lost 8 bases and J 5 bases, leaving 15 bases between the germline ends. CDR3 DNA sequence: TGTGCCAGCCTCGGGGGAAACTCTTATGGCTACACCTTC. Translated, it gives CASLGGNSYGYTF.

The chain is built from TRBV30 and TRBJ1-6; D is perhaps TRBD1 (5 bases). Between the trimmed V and J ends, which lost 7 bases and 10 bases, there was a span of 23 bases. CDR1 is GTSNPN and CDR2 is SVGIG in the germline V gene (reference sequence). This CDR3 is 15 amino acids long. CDR3 bases: TGTGCCTCCCCACTGGTCGGGGACGTTAGGTCACCCCTCCACTTT. Translating it yields CASPLVGDVRSPLHF.

The rearrangement uses TRBV5-4 and TRBJ1-2; 10 positions match TRBD1. After removal of 2 bases from V and 7 bases from J, the junction contained 5 bases not matched to a gene. Germline V lookup: CDR1 SGHNT, CDR2 YYREEE (reference sequence). This CDR3 spans 14 amino acids. The CDR3 nucleotides are TGTGCCAGCAGCTTTTCCGGGACAGGGGTTGGCTACACCTTC. Translating it yields CASSFSGTGVGYTF.

The chain combines TRBV5-6 with TRBJ1-5, with 7 bases identical to TRBD1. Germline CDR1 SGHDT, CDR2 YYEEEE. The CDR3 totals 14 residues. With V trimmed by 4 bases and J by 6 bases, 7 bases remained unmatched. CDR3 residues: CASSQGVFRQPQHF. Here the CDR3 DNA reads TGTGCCAGCAGCCAGGGGGTGTTTCGTCAGCCCCAGCATTTT.

This chain connects TRBV7-8 to TRBJ2-5; possible D gene TRBD2, 5 bases. Deletions cut 4 bases from V and 5 bases from J, with 20 bases between. The length of the CDR3 is 16 residues. Germline CDR1 and CDR2: SGHVS and FQNEAQ. CDR3 nucleotides: TGTGCCAGCAGCTCCTCCACCGGGATGTCCGGGGAGACCCAGTACTTC. It translates to CASSSSTGMSGETQYF.

The CDR3, as DNA: TGTGCCATCAGTGAGTCTGCGGGAGAGGGCTACACCTTC. Translation: CAISESAGEGYTF. The chain joins TRBV10-3 to TRBJ1-2; no clear D. V was trimmed by 0 bases and J by 8 bases, leaving 10 bases between them. The CDR3 consists of 13 residues. Germline lookup yields CDR1 ENHRY and CDR2 SYGVKD.

J is TRBJ2-3 and V is TRBV5-4, with 8 bases identical to TRBD2. This CDR3 is 15 amino acids long. Looked up from germline, CDR1 is SGHNT and CDR2 is YYREEE (reference sequence). V dropped 6 bases and J dropped 2; count of bases not matched to a gene: 8. The CDR3 nucleotides are TGTGCCAGCATGCCGCGGGGGGCCGTCACAGATACGCAGTATTTT. This encodes CASMPRGAVTDTQYF.

The chain recombines TRBV14 with TRBJ2-4; D might be TRBD1 (6 bases). The V end lost 2 bases, the J end lost 5 bases, and 22 bases lay between the germline ends. The CDR3 length is 18 residues. Germline-derived CDR1 and CDR2 are SGHDN and FVKESK. The CDR3 reads CASSQWGRRGSLENIQYF. In DNA form, the CDR3 reads TGTGCCAGCAGCCAATGGGGGCGCAGGGGCAGTCTCGAAAACATTCAGTACTTC.

This rearrangement joins TRBV4-1 to TRBJ2-1; 8 nucleotides line up with TRBD2. V dropped 2 bases and J dropped 3; count of bases not matched to a gene: 18. CDR1 and CDR2 from the germline V gene are MGHRA and YSYEKL. The CDR3 spans 20 residues. The DNA of the CDR3 is TGCGCCAGCAGCCAAAGCCCACCAGGGGCGGGGGGATCCCGCTACAATGAGCAGTTCTTC. It translates to CASSQSPPGAGGSRYNEQFF.

This clone occurred once. The chain combines TRBV5-1 with TRBJ2-3, with D possibly TRBD2 on 6 matching bases. The CDR3 length is 15 residues. CDR1 SGHRS and CDR2 YFSETQ come from the germline V gene. Trimming cost V 0 bases and J 0 bases, with 8 bases left between them. The CDR3 is CASSLGAGSTDTQYF. DNA of the CDR3: TGCGCCAGCAGCTTGGGAGCGGGTAGCACAGATACGCAGTATTTT.

V usage is TRBV19 and J usage is TRBJ1-1, with 10 nucleotides matching TRBD1. CDR1 LNHDA and CDR2 SQIVND come from the germline V gene (reference sequence). V dropped 3 bases and J dropped 5; count of bases not matched to a gene: 6. The CDR3 consists of 15 residues. The CDR3 reads CASSMRDRGLTEAFF. CDR3 nucleotides: TGTGCCAGTAGTATGAGGGACAGGGGTCTTACTGAAGCTTTCTTT. Filled out from reference TRBV19 and TRBJ1-1, the complete variable domain reads DGGITQSPKYLFRKEGQNVTLSCEQNLNHDAMYWYRQDPGQGLRLIYYSQIVNDFQKGDIAEGYSVSREKKESFPLTVTSAQKNPTAFYLCASSMRDRGLTEAFFGQGTRLTVV.